This TCR beta chain was profiled in a study of cytomegalovirus exposure and HLA in healthy donors. In the PCR, 60 Vbeta and 13 Jbeta primers were used. Sequencing used immunoSEQ multiplex PCR; TCRdb keeps in-frame clones, though not all of them. The data show 85,000 to 110,000 clones, around 80% seen once. With 1 base removed from V and 5 bases from J, the gap between germline ends came to 12 bases. Germline CDR1 and CDR2: SGHRS and YFSETQ. The CDR3 spans 14 residues. This receptor was taken from a woman in her late teens or twenties in good health and CMV-seropositive. The J gene is TRBJ2-5, the V gene TRBV5-1; tentatively, D is TRBD1 (5 bases). The sequenced sample consisted of PBMCs. CDR3 loop: CASSLLGVWETQYF. CDR3 sequence (DNA): TGCGCCAGCAGCTTGTTAGGGGTCTGGGAGACCCAGTACTTC.